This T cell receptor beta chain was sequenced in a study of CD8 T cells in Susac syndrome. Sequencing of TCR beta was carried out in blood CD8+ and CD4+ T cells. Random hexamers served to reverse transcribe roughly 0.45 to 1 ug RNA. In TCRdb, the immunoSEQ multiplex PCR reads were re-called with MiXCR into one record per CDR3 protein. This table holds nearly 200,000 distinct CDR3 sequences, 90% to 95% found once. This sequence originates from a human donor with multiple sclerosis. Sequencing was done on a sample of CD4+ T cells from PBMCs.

Here the CDR3 DNA reads TGTGCCAGCAGTTCCCGACCAAATAGCGGAGCTAGCACAGATACGCAGTATTTT. It yields the protein CASSSRPNSGASTDTQYF. This chain links TRBV7-6 with TRBJ2-3, with D possibly TRBD2 on 6 matching bases. Germline CDR1 reads SGHVS; CDR2 reads FNYEAQ. Trimming took off 6 bases at V and 0 bases at J, with 22 bases between the two ends. The CDR3 runs 18 residues.